These 18 T cell receptor beta chains were all obtained from the same sample, sequenced in a study of beta chain features in type 1 diabetes. Every bit of the isolated RNA underwent reverse transcription, so sequencing read expressed TCRB transcripts. Generated by immunoSEQ multiplex PCR, the TCRdb table keeps only in-frame clones and is missing some. The table lists 300,000 to 350,000 clones, 15% to 20% of them singletons. The sample taken for sequencing was naive CD4+ T cells from blood. Every receptor here comes from a woman aged 18-29 years in good health.

The chain has TRBV7-2 and TRBJ2-1; tentative D call: TRBD2 (6 bases). The V end lost 5 bases, the J end lost 7 bases, and 18 bases lay between the germline ends. From germline, CDR1 is SGHTA and CDR2 FQGNSA. This CDR3 is built from 15 residues. The DNA for the CDR3 is TGTGCCAGCAGCCCCCCGGGCGGGGAGATGAATGAGCAGTTCTTC. This translates into CASSPPGGEMNEQFF. The full variable domain, rest sourced from reference TRBV7-2 and TRBJ2-1, is GAGVSQSPSNKVTEKGKDVELRCDPISGHTALYWYRQSLGQGLEFLIYFQGNSAPDKSGLPSDRFSAERTGGSVSTLTIQRTQQEDSAVYLCASSPPGGEMNEQFFGPGTRLTVL.

As concerns this clone: Other DNA sequences from this sample encode an identical CDR3 as well. The V call is TRBV7-2, the J call TRBJ2-7, with D uncertain. The germline gives CDR1 SGHTA, CDR2 FQGNSA. V was trimmed by 4 bases and J by 3 bases, leaving 4 bases between them. CDR3 size: 11 residues. CDR3 residues: CASSSLYEQYF. Here the CDR3 DNA reads TGTGCCAGCAGCTCCCTCTACGAGCAGTACTTC.

The chain joins TRBV14 to TRBJ2-7, with 8 bases matching TRBD2. V lost 0 bases, J lost 13 bases, and 8 bases stayed unmatched. Germline V gene data show CDR1 as SGHDN and CDR2 as FVKESK. This CDR3 is built from 13 residues. CDR3 amino acids: CASSQDSGTRSYF. In nucleotides, the CDR3 is TGTGCCAGCAGCCAAGACTCCGGGACTAGGAGTTACTTC.

V gene TRBV5-1 combines with J gene TRBJ2-3; D is undetermined. The germline V and J ends were trimmed by 1 base and 0 bases, with 9 bases remaining between them. The CDR3 is 15 amino acids. The germline V gene encodes CDR1 SGHRS and CDR2 YFSETQ. CDR3 residues: CASSLSESSTDTQYF. The CDR3 coding sequence is TGCGCCAGCAGCTTGTCAGAATCTAGCACAGATACGCAGTATTTT. The full variable domain, rest sourced from reference TRBV5-1 and TRBJ2-3, is KAGVTQTPRYLIKTRGQQVTLSCSPISGHRSVSWYQQTPGQGLQFLFEYFSETQRNKGNFPGRFSGRQFSNSRSEMNVSTLELGDSALYLCASSLSESSTDTQYFGPGTRLTVL.

This clone was counted between two and nine times. Written as DNA, the CDR3 is TGTGCCAGTAGTAAGGGACAGGGGAACTATGGCTACACCTTC. It encodes CASSKGQGNYGYTF. This rearrangement joins TRBV19 to TRBJ1-2, with TRBD1 matching over 10 bases. Germline values: CDR1 LNHDA, CDR2 SQIVND (reference sequence). The CDR3 extends over 14 amino acids. The trim removed 4 bases at V and 2 bases at J, leaving 1 base unmatched.

The chain recombines TRBV28 with TRBJ2-1; D remains unclear. Trimming shortened V by 8 bases and J by 7 bases, and 9 bases separated the two germline ends. The V gene's germline CDR1 is MDHEN and CDR2 SYDVKM. This CDR3 region has 11 residues. In nucleotides, the CDR3 is TGTGCCAGCCACGGGTGGAATGAGCAGTTCTTC. This codes for CASHGWNEQFF.

This clone was observed a handful of times. This chain links TRBV7-9 with TRBJ2-3, with D uncertain. V was cut by 5 bases and J by 4 bases, with 13 bases left in between. Germline CDR1 and CDR2: SEHNR and FQNEAQ (reference sequence). The CDR3 length is 14 residues. The CDR3: CASSLRQSPDTQYF. DNA for the CDR3: TGTGCCAGCAGCCTCCGTCAGTCCCCAGATACGCAGTATTTT.

This sequence joins TRBV2 and TRBJ2-7; D unresolved. V was pared by 7 bases and J by 3 bases, with 16 bases between. Per the germline V gene, CDR1 is SNHLY and CDR2 is FYNNEI. The CDR3 contains 14 residues. The CDR3 DNA follows: TGTGCCAGCAAGGCAGGTACTCGAGACTACGAGCAGTACTTC. Its translation is CASKAGTRDYEQYF. The entire variable domain, with the rest obtained from reference TRBV2 and TRBJ2-7, is as follows: EPEVTQTPSHQVTQMGQEVILRCVPISNHLYFYWYRQILGQKVEFLVSFYNNEISEKSEIFDDQFSVERPDGSNFTLKIRSTKLEDSAMYFCASKAGTRDYEQYFGPGTRLTVT.

The chain is built from TRBV7-2 and TRBJ2-2; 7 bases map to TRBD1. With V trimmed by 5 bases and J by 4 bases, 7 bases remained unmatched. This CDR3 comprises 15 residues. Germline CDR1 is SGHTA and CDR2 is FQGNSA. The CDR3 is CASSPRDSPTGELFF. The DNA for the CDR3 is TGTGCCAGCAGCCCCAGGGACAGTCCCACCGGGGAGCTGTTTTTT.

Concerning this clone: Within the sample, other DNA sequences also encode this same CDR3. The genes are TRBV5-1 and TRBJ2-5, with D possibly TRBD2 on 5 matching bases. Trimming took off 2 bases at V and 5 bases at J, with 13 bases between the two ends. The CDR3 contains 14 residues. Germline values: CDR1 SGHRS, CDR2 YFSETQ. The CDR3 spells CASSLGGPGETQYF. The CDR3 DNA is TGCGCCAGCAGCTTAGGAGGACCTGGGGAGACCCAGTACTTC.

The chain recombines TRBV5-4 with TRBJ1-2; the match to TRBD1 covers 9 bases. The CDR3 runs 14 residues. Germline V gene lookup returns CDR1 SGHNT and CDR2 YYREEE (reference sequence). V lost 6 bases and J lost 4; bases outside the gene matches: 7. The DNA of the CDR3 is TGTGCCAGCATACATCGGGACAGGGCCTATGGCTACACCTTC. Amino acids: CASIHRDRAYGYTF.

The chain uses TRBV10-2 and TRBJ2-7; 8 bases agree with TRBD2. The CDR3 is 16 amino acids. Germline V gene lookup returns CDR1 WSHSY and CDR2 SAAADI. V trimming: 0 bases; J trimming: 6 bases; junction bases outside the gene matches: 10. Written as DNA, the CDR3 is TGCGCCAGCAGTGAGTCGAGGCGGGGGGAATTCCCCGAGCAGTACTTC. This sequence encodes CASSESRRGEFPEQYF.

The chain links TRBV7-2 to TRBJ1-5; 9 nucleotides line up with TRBD1. The CDR3 is 16 amino acids. CDR1 SGHTA and CDR2 FQGNSA come from the germline V gene. J gave up 7 bases and V 4 bases, and 11 bases lay outside the gene matches. CDR3 DNA: TGTGCCAGCAGCTCACAGGGGGCGCAGGGAGGACAGCCCCAGCATTTT. It translates to CASSSQGAQGGQPQHF.

In this sample, this clone turned up a few times. The chain is built from TRBV29-1 and TRBJ2-5, with 8 positions matching TRBD2. Unmatched junction bases numbered 15, after V lost 6 bases and J lost 6 bases. The CDR3 covers 15 residues. The V gene's germline CDR1 is SQVTM and CDR2 ANQGSEA. The CDR3 spells CSVGQSGGPGKTQYF. The CDR3 DNA is TGCAGCGTGGGGCAGTCGGGGGGGCCAGGAAAGACCCAGTACTTC. The full variable domain, in which reference TRBV29-1 and TRBJ2-5 provide the parts outside the CDR3, is SAVISQKPSRDICQRGTSLTIQCQVDSQVTMMFWYRQQPGQSLTLIATANQGSEATYESGFVIDKFPISRPNLTFSTLTVSNMSPEDSSIYLCSVGQSGGPGKTQYFGPGTRLLVL.

This clone turned up a few times. Other DNA variants within this sample encode the same CDR3. The chain employs TRBV18 and TRBJ2-7; TRBD1 aligns across 9 bases. V shed 3 bases, J shed 1 base, and the junction held 4 bases outside the gene matches. The CDR3 length is 15 residues. CDR1 is KGHSH, CDR2 LQKENI, per germline. CDR3 nucleotides: TGTGCCAGCTCACCGGGACAGGGCCCTTCCTACGAGCAGTACTTC. It translates to CASSPGQGPSYEQYF.

V is TRBV11-2 and J is TRBJ2-7; tentative D call: TRBD2 (6 bases). The V gene's germline CDR1 is SGHAT and CDR2 FQNNGV. V was shortened by 4 bases and J by 5 bases, with 15 bases between the two germline ends. This CDR3 has 14 residues. The CDR3 spells CASSSPRRGHEQYF. The CDR3 DNA follows: TGTGCCAGCAGCTCACCAAGGAGGGGACACGAGCAGTACTTC.

This clone was recorded a few times. The chain carries TRBV7-2 and TRBJ1-2, with a weak D call TRBD1 (6 bases). V was clipped by 4 bases and J by 4 bases, with 13 bases between them. The CDR3 contains 14 residues. Germline assignment: CDR1 SGHTA and CDR2 FQGNSA. The CDR3, as DNA: TGTGCCAGCAGCTCCCAGGGGAGTCCCTATGGCTACACCTTC. Translating gives CASSSQGSPYGYTF.

For the CDR3, the DNA is TGTGCCAGCAGCCCAGGACAAGACCGGGCGGAAAGCTACACCTTC. It is translated as CASSPGQDRAESYTF. The chain joins TRBV5-4 to TRBJ1-2, with a tentative D call TRBD1 (5 bases). The germline V gene encodes CDR1 SGHNT and CDR2 YYREEE (reference sequence). Trimming stripped 4 bases from V and 9 bases from J, with 22 bases between. The CDR3 runs to 15 residues.